Each of the 24 T cell receptor beta chains below was sequenced from the same sample in a study of Graves' ophthalmopathy and Graves' hyperthyroidism. RNA transcripts served as template for amplifying TCR beta CDR3 sequences. In the first round, RT-PCR was carried out with HTBI primers, and a multiplex PCR formed the second round. TCRdb fed the multiplex PCR reads into MiXCR, producing one record per CDR3 protein. The sample shows roughly 600,000 distinct CDR3 sequences, under 40% of them seen only once. The specimen sequenced was peripheral blood or thyroid tissue (not recorded which). The receptors were sampled from an adult man with Graves' hyperthyroidism.

A single count supports this clonotype. The rearrangement joins TRBV12-3 or TRBV12-4 to TRBJ1-3; D call uncertain. This CDR3 comprises 14 residues. The V gene lost 5 bases and the J gene lost 4 bases, with 12 bases spanning the gap. The CDR3 DNA reads TGTGCCAGCAGTCCCAGGACGGTCGGAAACACCATATATTTT. It is translated as CASSPRTVGNTIYF.

To note about this clonotype: Being one base from a much bigger clone, this may be a read error. The CDR3: CASSERRPGELFF. For the CDR3, the DNA is TGTGCCAGCAGTGAAAGGAGGCCCGGGGAGCTGTTTTTT. The chain joins TRBV6-4 to TRBJ2-2, with a tentative D call TRBD2 (5 bases). The CDR3 runs to 13 residues. V was shortened by 3 bases and J by 6 bases, with 8 bases between the two germline ends. Germline V gene sequence: CDR1 MRHNA, CDR2 SNTAGT.

The V call is TRBV5-1, the J call TRBJ2-2; D remains ambiguous. The CDR3 length is 17 residues. The germline V gene encodes CDR1 SGHRS and CDR2 YFSETQ. Trimming left V 0 bases short and J 3 bases short, with 15 bases between. The CDR3, as DNA: TGCGCCAGCAGCTTGGGCTGGAAAGCGCGAGACACCGGGGAGCTGTTTTTT. Amino acids: CASSLGWKARDTGELFF.

This clonotype was observed many times. The rearrangement joins TRBV6-1 to TRBJ1-1; 7 bases map to TRBD1. CDR3 length: 12 amino acids. Germline CDR1 MNHNS, CDR2 SASEGT. The junction had 7 bases not matched to a gene; V was cut back by 4 bases and J by 11 bases. The CDR3 coding sequence is TGTGCCAGCAGTGTTAACAGGGGTTGGGCTTTCTTT. The encoded protein is CASSVNRGWAFF.

Concerning this clonotype: The junction departs from the called germline gene at one end, perhaps through a read error. The chain carries TRBV5-1 and TRBJ1-5; no reliable D call. Germline V gives CDR1 SGHRS, CDR2 YFSETQ. The CDR3 runs to 12 residues. As DNA, the CDR3 is TGTGCCAGCAGCTCCGGCGGGCAGGACCAGCATTTT. It translates to CASSSGGQDQHF.

The table lists this clonotype with many counts. This chain connects TRBV24-1 to TRBJ1-5; 10 bases line up with TRBD1. Germline-derived CDR1 and CDR2 are KGHDR and SFDVKD. V lost 3 bases and J lost 4; bases outside the gene matches: 2. The CDR3 loop spans 15 amino acids. The CDR3 sequence is CATSDRTGGNQPQHF. The CDR3 coding sequence is TGTGCCACCAGTGATCGGACAGGGGGAAATCAGCCCCAGCATTTT.

The chain links TRBV2 to TRBJ2-7, with a possible D match to TRBD1 (5 bases). Germline CDR1 is SNHLY and CDR2 is FYNNEI. V was clipped by 6 bases and J by 4 bases, with 19 bases between them. The CDR3 runs to 15 residues. The CDR3 sequence: CASRVGHSGVYEQYF. In DNA, the CDR3 is TGTGCCAGCAGGGTCGGACACTCCGGAGTATACGAGCAGTACTTC.

This clonotype was seen once. The V and J genes are TRBV11-2 and TRBJ1-2, with D perhaps matching TRBD1 (5 bases). CDR3 length: 15 amino acids. V lost 3 bases and J 11 bases, leaving 22 bases between the germline ends. The germline V gene has CDR1 SGHAT and CDR2 FQNNGV. CDR3 bases: TGTGCCAGCAGCTTCTCCGGGGGTGAGGAGATGAGGTACACCTTC. The encoded protein is CASSFSGGEEMRYTF. Looking up the rest from reference TRBV11-2 and TRBJ1-2 gives the full variable domain: EAGVAQSPRYKIIEKRQSVAFWCNPISGHATLYWYQQILGQGPKLLIQFQNNGVVDDSQLPKDRFSAERLKGVDSTLKIQPAKLEDSAVYLCASSFSGGEEMRYTFGSGTRLTVV.

The chain carries TRBV7-9 and TRBJ2-7; maybe TRBD2 (5 bases). The J call may be incorrect, as the DNA end agrees better with TRBJ2-1. The CDR3 is made up of 12 amino acids. Germline V gives CDR1 SEHNR, CDR2 FQNEAQ (reference sequence). CDR3 nucleotides: TGTGCCAGCAGCCGACTACGGCCTGAGCAGTTCTTC. It specifies CASSRLRPEQFF.

This chain connects TRBV2 to TRBJ2-7, with 10 bases aligning to TRBD2. The better agreement between TRBJ2-1 and the DNA end casts doubt on the J call. Per the germline V gene, CDR1 is SNHLY and CDR2 is FYNNEI. This CDR3 contains 13 residues. The CDR3 DNA reads TGTGCCAGAGGGACTAGCGCACACAATGAGCAGTTCTTC. Its protein product is CARGTSAHNEQFF.

This clonotype was seen at least ten times. The gene calls are TRBV13 and TRBJ1-2, with 7 bases lining up with TRBD1. V shed 5 bases and J 4 bases; nucleotides not matched to a gene: 4. This CDR3 comprises 13 residues. Germline-derived CDR1 and CDR2 are PRHDT and FYEKMQ (reference sequence). In nucleotides, the CDR3 is TGTGCCAGCAGCGCAAGACAGGGCTATGGCTACACCTTC. Translating it yields CASSARQGYGYTF. Supplemented by reference TRBV13 and TRBJ1-2, the full variable domain reads AAGVIQSPRHLIKEKRETATLKCYPIPRHDTVYWYQQGPGQDPQFLISFYEKMQSDKGSIPDRFSAQQFSDYHSELNMSSLELGDSALYFCASSARQGYGYTFGSGTRLTVV.

The gene calls are TRBV4-2 and TRBJ1-2, with no clear D. Germline CDR1 and CDR2: LGHNA and YNFKEQ. Trimming cost V 0 bases and J 0 bases, with 11 bases left between them. This CDR3 comprises 16 residues. CDR3 amino acids: CASSQESAGSNYGYTF. Here the CDR3 DNA reads TGTGCCAGCAGCCAAGAATCAGCCGGGTCTAACTATGGCTACACCTTC.

This clonotype was seen many times. The chain recombines TRBV19 with TRBJ1-1; the D is unclear. This CDR3 spans 14 amino acids. Trimming took 1 base from V and 1 from J, leaving 7 bases between them. Germline V CDR1 and CDR2: LNHDA, SQIVND (reference sequence). The CDR3 reads CASSIGPANTEAFF. CDR3 bases: TGTGCCAGTAGTATAGGTCCGGCGAACACTGAAGCTTTCTTT.

The rearrangement links TRBV7-8 to TRBJ2-7, with 9 bases fitting TRBD1. This CDR3 has 16 amino acids. V lost 5 bases to trimming and J lost 3 bases; unmatched junction nucleotides: 11. CDR1 and CDR2 (germline): SGHVS, FQNEAQ. CDR3 amino acids: CASSIGQGSPNYEQYF. The CDR3 nucleotides are TGTGCCAGCAGCATAGGACAGGGGTCCCCTAACTACGAGCAGTACTTC.

This clonotype showed up many times. The genes are TRBV5-1 and TRBJ2-2; tentatively, D is TRBD1 (6 bases). The ends were cut back, 3 bases at V and 5 bases at J, with 11 bases in the middle. From germline, CDR1 is SGHRS and CDR2 YFSETQ. CDR3 size: 14 residues. As DNA, the CDR3 is TGCGCCAGCAGCTCGACAGGAGAGACCGGGGAGCTGTTTTTT. This translates into CASSSTGETGELFF.

A few counts support this clonotype. The rearrangement joins TRBV12-3 or TRBV12-4 to TRBJ2-2, with a tentative D call TRBD2 (7 bases). V gave up 6 bases and J gave up 2 bases, with 16 bases separating them. This CDR3 contains 16 residues. CDR3 nucleotide sequence: TGTGCCAGCAGCACGAGGGGGGGGATCAACACCGGGGAGCTGTTTTTT. This translates into CASSTRGGINTGELFF.

This clonotype came up many times. This may come from a read error, since a much larger clone is one base off. The chain uses TRBV9 and TRBJ1-1, with 7 bases matching TRBD1. The CDR3 sequence is 15 residues long. The germline gives CDR1 SGDLS, CDR2 YYNGEE. This CDR3 is CASSPTGQIDTGAFF. The CDR3, as DNA: TGTGCCAGCAGCCCGACGGGACAGATTGACACTGGAGCTTTCTTT.

The J gene is TRBJ2-5, the V gene TRBV24-1; 12 bases line up with TRBD1. Germline loops: CDR1 KGHDR, CDR2 SFDVKD. The junction had 3 bases not matched to a gene; V was cut back by 9 bases and J by 5 bases. The CDR3 runs 13 residues. In DNA, the CDR3 is TGTGCCACCGGGACAGGGGGCGTCGAGACCCAGTACTTC. Translated: CATGTGGVETQYF.

At least ten counts were recorded for this clonotype. This chain joins TRBV10-3 and TRBJ1-2, with 9 bases lining up with TRBD1. The CDR3 has 12 amino acids. V lost 10 bases, J lost 8 bases, and 8 bases stayed unmatched. Germline CDR1 reads ENHRY; CDR2 reads SYGVKD. CDR3 nucleotide sequence: TGTGCCACCCTGGGACAGGGAAGCGGCTACACCTTC. Translated, it gives CATLGQGSGYTF.

The CDR3 DNA reads TGTGCCAGCAGCCTCGGGGACAGTTATCAGCCCCAGCATTTT. It specifies CASSLGDSYQPQHF. The rearrangement links TRBV7-9 to TRBJ1-5; 7 bases are shared with TRBD1. In germline, CDR1 is SEHNR, CDR2 FQNEAQ (reference sequence). The CDR3 spans 14 residues. The trim removed 5 bases at V and 5 bases at J, leaving 6 bases unmatched.

The chain uses TRBV12-5 and TRBJ1-5, with D perhaps matching TRBD1 (6 bases). V lost 7 bases and J 5 bases, leaving 15 bases between the germline ends. The CDR3 spans 14 residues. Germline CDR1 and CDR2: LGHNT and FRNRAP. CDR3 loop: CASAHAGGDQPQHF. In DNA, the CDR3 is TGTGCTAGTGCCCACGCGGGGGGCGATCAGCCCCAGCATTTT.

A remark on this clonotype: A clone one base away is much larger, so this may be a read error. The gene calls are TRBV6-6 and TRBJ1-2, with 8 bases matching TRBD1. V lost 1 base to trimming and J lost 4 bases; unmatched junction nucleotides: 5. In germline, CDR1 is MNHNY, CDR2 SVGAGI (reference sequence). The CDR3 runs 15 residues. The CDR3 region is CASSYLRTGSYGYTF. DNA for the CDR3: TGTGCCAGCAGTTACTTAAGGACAGGGAGCTATGGCTACACCTTC.

Turning to this clonotype: One base away lies a much larger clone, so this may be a sequencing read error. This chain links TRBV19 with TRBJ1-5; TRBD1 aligns across 8 bases. The CDR3 totals 17 residues. From germline, CDR1 is LNHDA and CDR2 SQIVND (reference sequence). The CDR3 protein is CASSIWPRGRSNQLQHF. The CDR3 bases are TGTGCCAGTAGTATATGGCCCAGGGGGCGTAGCAATCAGCTCCAGCATTTT.

This clonotype appeared many times. This chain uses TRBV6-5 with TRBJ1-1, with D unclear. The length of the CDR3 is 14 residues. Trimming took off 4 bases at V and 6 bases at J, with 15 bases between the two ends. Germline CDR1 MNHEY, CDR2 SVGAGI. CDR3 DNA: TGTGCCAGCAGTTTTAGTGGCGGAGTCCCTGAAGCTTTCTTT. Its protein is CASSFSGGVPEAFF.